A single sample is the source of the 27 T cell receptor beta chains below, sequenced in a study of primary melanoma T cells and metastatic recurrence. The repertoire was sequenced with immunoSEQ multiplex PCR; TCRdb's copy has only in-frame clones and lacks some. The sample includes about 460 clones, roughly 80% of them seen just once. Sequences were obtained from melanoma tumor tissue. The source of these receptors is a human donor with melanoma.

The rearrangement uses TRBV6-8 and TRBJ2-1; 9 bases are a match to TRBD1. The trim removed 6 bases at V and 6 bases at J, leaving 6 bases unmatched. Germline V gene data show CDR1 as MNHGY and CDR2 as SAAAGT. This CDR3 region has 14 residues. For the CDR3, the DNA is TGTGCCAGCAGATCCGGGACAGGGACCAATGAGCAGTTCTTC. Amino acid sequence: CASRSGTGTNEQFF.

The chain links TRBV6-8 to TRBJ2-1; D tentatively fits TRBD1 or TRBD2 (5 bases each). The CDR3 contains 13 residues. Germline V gives CDR1 MNHGY, CDR2 SAAAGT. The V end was cut by 8 bases, the J end by 8 bases, with 16 bases between. The DNA of the CDR3 is TGTGCCAGCCGAAGGGGCGGGTTGGATGAGCAGTTCTTC. Its protein is CASRRGGLDEQFF.

The chain uses TRBV11-3 and TRBJ2-7; TRBD1 agrees at 7 bases. CDR1 is SGHNT and CDR2 is YENEEA in the germline V gene. The CDR3 is 15 residues long. Unmatched junction bases numbered 9, after V lost 3 bases and J lost 4 bases. The CDR3 DNA sequence: TGTGCCAGCAGCTTGGAGACAGGGCCTGGTTACGAGCAGTACTTC. Protein sequence: CASSLETGPGYEQYF.

V and J are TRBV11-3 and TRBJ2-7, with D tentatively TRBD1 (5 bases). With 5 bases removed from V and 2 bases from J, the gap between germline ends came to 16 bases. The CDR3 length is 15 residues. The germline V gene encodes CDR1 SGHNT and CDR2 YENEEA. CDR3 sequence: CASSLQAGSTYEQYF. In DNA, the CDR3 is TGTGCCAGCAGCCTCCAGGCAGGGTCCACCTACGAGCAGTACTTC.

This chain joins TRBV19 and TRBJ2-7; 8 nucleotides align to TRBD1. With 4 bases clipped from V and 7 bases from J, the junction kept 9 bases outside the gene matches. Per germline, CDR1 LNHDA and CDR2 SQIVND (reference sequence). The CDR3 totals 14 residues. The CDR3 nucleotides read TGTGCCAGTAGTAAACAATCAGGGGGCGCTGAGCAGTACTTC. It is translated as CASSKQSGGAEQYF.

This clone was counted between two and nine times. This sequence joins TRBV15 and TRBJ2-5; TRBD2 might be the D (5 bases). This CDR3 has 14 amino acids. Germline loops: CDR1 LNHNV, CDR2 YYDKDF (reference sequence). Deletions cut 7 bases from V and 2 bases from J, with 14 bases between. CDR3 sequence: CATKSDRLQETQYF. The CDR3, as DNA: TGTGCCACCAAATCGGATCGACTACAAGAGACCCAGTACTTC.

CDR3 residues: CASSVLQGIPGELFF. CDR3 DNA: TGCGCCAGCAGCGTATTACAGGGGATCCCCGGGGAGCTGTTTTTT. The V call is TRBV23-1, the J call TRBJ2-2, with 7 bases aligning to TRBD1. TRBV23-1 is reported as an ORF; its role is uncertain. Unmatched junction bases numbered 10, after V lost 6 bases and J lost 6 bases. The CDR3 contains 15 residues.

This chain joins TRBV6-8 and TRBJ2-7, with D perhaps matching TRBD1 (5 bases). Trimming took off 6 bases at V and 3 bases at J, with 9 bases between the two ends. From germline, CDR1 is MNHGY and CDR2 SAAAGT. This CDR3 region has 12 residues. The CDR3 DNA reads TGTGCCAGCAGCCCACAGGACTACGAGCAGTACTTC. This gives the protein CASSPQDYEQYF.

The J gene is TRBJ1-4, the V gene TRBV12-5, with D unclear. The CDR3 loop spans 12 amino acids. CDR1 and CDR2 from the germline V gene are LGHNT and FRNRAP. DNA for the CDR3: TGTGCCAGTATGGCAGACAATGAAAAACTGTTTTTT. Translation gives CASMADNEKLFF.

This chain uses TRBV6-8 with TRBJ2-5; 8 bases fit TRBD1. Germline trimming cut 6 bases from V and 4 bases from J; bases unmatched to any gene: 4. This CDR3 contains 13 residues. The germline gives CDR1 MNHGY, CDR2 SAAAGT. The CDR3 here is CASSRTGPETQYF. DNA for the CDR3: TGTGCCAGCAGCCGGACAGGGCCAGAGACCCAGTACTTC.

J is TRBJ1-1 and V is TRBV11-3, with 7 positions matching TRBD1. V shed 2 bases and J 2 bases; nucleotides not matched to a gene: 11. The length of the CDR3 is 17 residues. The germline V gene has CDR1 SGHNT and CDR2 YENEEA. The CDR3 region is CASSLPPGRGGNTEAFF. Written as DNA, the CDR3 is TGTGCCAGCAGCTTACCTCCGGGCAGGGGGGGAAACACTGAAGCTTTCTTT.

V gene TRBV19 combines with J gene TRBJ1-2; a possible D gene is TRBD1 (5 bases). V was pared by 4 bases and J by 1 base, with 10 bases between. Per the germline V gene, CDR1 is LNHDA and CDR2 is SQIVND (reference sequence). The CDR3 loop spans 14 amino acids. The CDR3 here is CASSRQTHNYGYTF. In nucleotides, the CDR3 is TGTGCCAGTAGTAGACAGACCCATAACTATGGCTACACCTTC.

The CDR3 region is CASSQDRRIYGYTF. CDR3 nucleotides: TGCGCCAGCAGCCAAGACAGGAGAATCTATGGCTACACCTTC. The V call is TRBV23-1, the J call TRBJ1-2; tentatively, D is TRBD1 (6 bases). TRBV23-1 is noted as an ORF with a role that remains uncertain. V was cut by 6 bases and J by 4 bases, with 15 bases left in between. This CDR3 is 14 amino acids long.

The chain has TRBV6-7 and TRBJ2-2, with TRBD1 as a possible D gene (5 bases). TRBV6-7 carries the ORF label, with uncertain function. Trimming shortened V by 6 bases and J by 0 bases, and 8 bases separated the two germline ends. The CDR3 contains 14 residues. CDR3 in amino acids: CASRPTANTGELFF. The CDR3 nucleotides are TGTGCCAGCAGGCCGACAGCGAACACCGGGGAGCTGTTTTTT.

The rearrangement joins TRBV25-1 to TRBJ1-5; D is unresolved. This CDR3 has 14 amino acids. CDR1 is MGHDK and CDR2 is SYGVNS in the germline V gene. V lost 2 bases to trimming and J lost 5 bases, with 10 bases between them. DNA for the CDR3: TGTGCCAGCAGTGAAGGACGGCCTCATCAGCCCCAGCATTTT. It is translated as CASSEGRPHQPQHF.

This chain links TRBV11-3 with TRBJ2-4; 8 positions agree with TRBD2. Germline V gene lookup returns CDR1 SGHNT and CDR2 YENEEA. V lost 4 bases to trimming and J lost 1 base; unmatched junction nucleotides: 12. The CDR3 sequence is 18 residues long. The CDR3 region has the DNA TGTGCCAGCAGCTCCGGACTAGCCCAAGGGAGGGCCAAAAACATTCAGTACTTC. It codes for CASSSGLAQGRAKNIQYF. Variable domain in full (rest from reference TRBV11-3 and TRBJ2-4): EAGVVQSPRYKIIEKKQPVAFWCNPISGHNTLYWYLQNLGQGPELLIRYENEEAVDDSQLPKDRFSAERLKGVDSTLKIQPAELGDSAVYLCASSSGLAQGRAKNIQYFGAGTRLSVL.

J is TRBJ2-7 and V is TRBV18; 9 bases match TRBD1. The germline V gene encodes CDR1 KGHSH and CDR2 LQKENI. Unmatched junction bases numbered 9, after V lost 4 bases and J lost 2 bases. The CDR3 extends over 16 amino acids. CDR3 in amino acids: CASSRGGDRVPYEQYF. CDR3 bases: TGTGCCAGCTCACGGGGAGGGGACAGGGTCCCCTACGAGCAGTACTTC. Full variable domain (outside the CDR3, taken from reference TRBV18 and TRBJ2-7): NAGVMQNPRHLVRRRGQEARLRCSPMKGHSHVYWYRQLPEEGLKFMVYLQKENIIDESGMPKERFSAEFPKEGPSILRIQQVVRGDSAAYFCASSRGGDRVPYEQYFGPGTRLTVT.

CDR3 nucleotide sequence: TGTGCCAGCAGCCGGGGACCCTCCTACAATGAGCAGTTCTTC. Protein sequence: CASSRGPSYNEQFF. The rearrangement uses TRBV7-4 and TRBJ2-1; D tentatively reads TRBD1 or TRBD2 (5 bases each). This CDR3 region has 14 residues. The V gene lost 5 bases and the J gene lost 0 bases, with 8 bases spanning the gap. Germline V gene sequence: CDR1 SGHVT, CDR2 SQSDAQ.

This rearrangement joins TRBV7-6 to TRBJ2-1; D is undetermined. CDR1 and CDR2 (germline): SGHVS, FNYEAQ. There are 15 residues in the CDR3. V was clipped by 3 bases and J by 1 base, with 10 bases between them. The CDR3 DNA reads as TGTGCCAGCAGCTTGGCTGGGTTATCCTACAATGAGCAGTTCTTC. Its protein product is CASSLAGLSYNEQFF. The full variable domain, in which reference TRBV7-6 and TRBJ2-1 provide the parts outside the CDR3, is GAGVSQSPRYKVTKRGQDVALRCDPISGHVSLYWYRQALGQGPEFLTYFNYEAQQDKSGLPNDRFSAERPEGSISTLTIQRTEQRDSAMYRCASSLAGLSYNEQFFGPGTRLTVL.

This chain connects TRBV5-2 to TRBJ2-1; TRBD2 is the table's D call and was not checked against the DNA. TRBV5-2 is shown as a pseudogene. The CDR3 sequence is 15 residues long. The CDR3 sequence is CASSPPGRARVEQFF. CDR3 bases: TGTGCCAGCAGCCCACCCGGGAGAGCCCGAGTTGAGCAGTTCTTC.

V is TRBV30 and J is TRBJ1-6; 7 bases align to TRBD1. The germline gives CDR1 GTSNPN, CDR2 SVGIG (reference sequence). The V segment lost 3 bases and the J segment 4 bases; nucleotides outside the gene matches: 0. This CDR3 spans 13 amino acids. DNA for the CDR3: TGTGCCTGGAGGGGACAGTATAATTCACCCCTCCACTTT. Translating gives CAWRGQYNSPLHF. Full variable domain (missing parts from reference TRBV30 and TRBJ1-6): SQTIHQWPATLVQPVGSPLSLECTVEGTSNPNLYWYRQAAGRGLQLLFYSVGIGQISSEVPQNLSASRPQDRQFILSSKKLLLSDSGFYLCAWRGQYNSPLHFGNGTRLTVT.

Here the CDR3 reads CASRRTGYNSPLHF. The CDR3 coding sequence is TGTGCCAGTAGAAGGACAGGATATAATTCACCCCTCCACTTT. This chain uses TRBV19 with TRBJ1-6; 7 bases line up with TRBD1. The CDR3 runs to 14 residues. V was clipped by 6 bases and J by 4 bases; unmatched bases: 3. Germline V gives CDR1 LNHDA, CDR2 SQIVND (reference sequence). Combining the CDR3 with reference TRBV19 and TRBJ1-6 gives the whole variable domain DGGITQSPKYLFRKEGQNVTLSCEQNLNHDAMYWYRQDPGQGLRLIYYSQIVNDFQKGDIAEGYSVSREKKESFPLTVTSAQKNPTAFYLCASRRTGYNSPLHFGNGTRLTVT.

The genes are TRBV29-1 and TRBJ1-4; weak D call: TRBD1 (6 bases). Germline lookup yields CDR1 SQVTM and CDR2 ANQGSEA. The V end lost 4 bases, the J end lost 8 bases, and 14 bases lay between the germline ends. The CDR3 is 13 residues long. The chain's CDR3 is CSVAGTPGEKLFF. The CDR3 DNA reads TGCAGCGTTGCCGGGACACCAGGGGAAAAACTGTTTTTT.

The rearrangement uses TRBV7-5 and TRBJ2-5; the table's D call, TRBD1, was not checked against the DNA. TRBV7-5 is a listed pseudogene. The CDR3 loop spans 15 amino acids. The CDR3 DNA follows: TGTGCCAGCAGCTTAGCCCCTTGGCCGCAAGAGACCCAGTACTTC. Translated, it gives CASSLAPWPQETQYF.

This clone has just one count. This sequence joins TRBV6-8 and TRBJ1-2; D ambiguous. The germline gives CDR1 MNHGY, CDR2 SAAAGT. V lost 10 bases and J 0 bases, leaving 18 bases between the germline ends. The CDR3 loop spans 15 amino acids. CDR3 DNA: TGTGCCATCAGCCGAGAGTGGGCGTCTAACTATGGCTACACCTTC. Its protein product is CAISREWASNYGYTF.

In nucleotides, the CDR3 is TGTGCCAGCAAAGGATGGGGCGAGGATGGCTACACCTTC. Protein product: CASKGWGEDGYTF. The chain joins TRBV6-8 to TRBJ1-2; perhaps TRBD1 as D (5 bases). With 7 bases removed from V and 6 bases from J, the gap between germline ends came to 15 bases. The length of the CDR3 is 13 residues. Germline V gene lookup returns CDR1 MNHGY and CDR2 SAAAGT.

The chain employs TRBV14 and TRBJ2-2; 8 bases map to TRBD1. Germline CDR1 and CDR2: SGHDN and FVKESK. This CDR3 contains 15 residues. V shed 5 bases, J shed 4 bases, and the junction held 6 bases outside the gene matches. CDR3 sequence reads: CASSATGDSTGELFF. For the CDR3, the DNA is TGTGCCAGCAGCGCGACAGGGGATTCCACCGGGGAGCTGTTTTTT.